These 20 T cell receptor beta chains were sequenced from one sample in a study of cytotoxic CD8 clonotypes in ibrutinib-treated CLL. Produced via immunoSEQ multiplex PCR; TCRdb's table is partial and in-frame only. Among approximately 150,000 clones listed, 60% to 85% were seen once. This specimen consisted of PBMCs, obtained after 12 months of ibrutinib treatment. Receptors originate from a human donor with chronic lymphocytic leukemia.

This chain connects TRBV30 to TRBJ1-2; D unclear. CDR3 length: 13 residues. The ends were cut back, 0 bases at V and 8 bases at J, with 13 bases in the middle. Germline CDR1 and CDR2: GTSNPN and SVGIG (reference sequence). CDR3 bases: TGTGCCTGGAGTGTAAACCCCGCGATAGGCTACACCTTC. This sequence encodes CAWSVNPAIGYTF. Full variable domain (rest looked up from reference TRBV30 and TRBJ1-2): SQTIHQWPATLVQPVGSPLSLECTVEGTSNPNLYWYRQAAGRGLQLLFYSVGIGQISSEVPQNLSASRPQDRQFILSSKKLLLSDSGFYLCAWSVNPAIGYTFGSGTRLTVV.

This clone has ten or more counts. The chain combines TRBV28 with TRBJ2-1, with a possible D match to TRBD2 (6 bases). V was shortened by 10 bases and J by 0 bases, with 16 bases between the two germline ends. The germline CDR1 and CDR2 sequences are MDHEN and SYDVKM. CDR3 length equals 15 residues. For the CDR3, the DNA is TGTGCCACCCGGAGCGGGTACAGCTCCTACAATGAGCAGTTCTTC. It specifies CATRSGYSSYNEQFF.

The V and J genes are TRBV7-2 and TRBJ1-2; perhaps TRBD1 as D (6 bases). The CDR3 is made up of 16 amino acids. The V and J ends lost 3 bases and 4 bases respectively, with 18 bases between them. CDR1 and CDR2 (germline): SGHTA, FQGNSA. The CDR3 nucleotides read TGTGCCAGCAGCTTTTCAATTAGGACAGCTTCCTATGGCTACACCTTC. This encodes CASSFSIRTASYGYTF.

This sequence joins TRBV4-3 and TRBJ2-3; D gene unclear. Trimming pared 1 base from V and 2 bases from J, leaving 7 bases between. The CDR3 length is 14 residues. Per the germline V gene, CDR1 is LGHNA and CDR2 is YSLEER. The CDR3 region has the DNA TGCGCCAGCAGCCAAGCTATTTTCACAGATACGCAGTATTTT. This sequence encodes CASSQAIFTDTQYF.

The J gene is TRBJ2-7, the V gene TRBV10-3, with D possibly matching TRBD2 (7 bases). Trimming left V 1 base short and J 0 bases short, with 10 bases between. The germline V gene encodes CDR1 ENHRY and CDR2 SYGVKD. CDR3 length: 15 amino acids. CDR3 in amino acids: CAISEYAGASYEQYF. CDR3 bases: TGTGCCATCAGTGAGTACGCGGGGGCCTCCTACGAGCAGTACTTC.

The chain employs TRBV30 and TRBJ1-2; 11 bases align to TRBD1. The CDR3 has 15 residues. J lost 4 bases, V lost 3 bases, and 7 bases had no gene match. Germline V gene lookup returns CDR1 GTSNPN and CDR2 SVGIG (reference sequence). Here the CDR3 reads CAWRPSGTGGYGYTF. For the CDR3, the DNA is TGTGCCTGGAGACCATCCGGGACAGGGGGCTATGGCTACACCTTC.

This chain links TRBV19 with TRBJ1-5; TRBD1 is a possible D gene (6 bases). Per the germline V gene, CDR1 is LNHDA and CDR2 is SQIVND (reference sequence). Trimming removed 10 bases from V and 7 bases from J, with 23 bases in between. The CDR3 extends over 15 amino acids. The CDR3: CATQTSTGSGQPQHF. CDR3 bases: TGTGCCACTCAGACTTCGACAGGATCCGGCCAGCCCCAGCATTTT. Complete variable domain (other parts from reference TRBV19 and TRBJ1-5): DGGITQSPKYLFRKEGQNVTLSCEQNLNHDAMYWYRQDPGQGLRLIYYSQIVNDFQKGDIAEGYSVSREKKESFPLTVTSAQKNPTAFYLCATQTSTGSGQPQHFGDGTRLSIL.

V is TRBV14 and J is TRBJ2-1; D is unresolved. This CDR3 is built from 15 residues. CDR1 SGHDN and CDR2 FVKESK come from the germline V gene. The germline V and J ends were trimmed by 6 bases and 10 bases, with 22 bases remaining between them. The CDR3 DNA reads as TGTGCCAGCAGTCGGCCCTGGGGTAGTATAGAAGAGCAGTTCTTC. As protein: CASSRPWGSIEEQFF.

V gene TRBV28 combines with J gene TRBJ1-1; no clear D. Looked up from germline, CDR1 is MDHEN and CDR2 is SYDVKM. The CDR3 loop spans 10 amino acids. Trimming left V 10 bases short and J 9 bases short, with 12 bases between. The CDR3 here is CATMSGQAFF. The CDR3 DNA follows: TGTGCCACCATGTCCGGCCAAGCTTTCTTT.

The rearrangement links TRBV9 to TRBJ2-1, with 14 bases fitting TRBD2. The CDR3 extends over 15 amino acids. Germline values: CDR1 SGDLS, CDR2 YYNGEE. The ends lost 4 bases at V and 7 bases at J; junction bases unmatched: 4. This CDR3 is CASSLTSGRANEQFF. As DNA, the CDR3 is TGTGCCAGCAGCTTGACTAGCGGGAGGGCTAATGAGCAGTTCTTC.

V gene TRBV7-3 combines with J gene TRBJ2-5; the D is unclear. The CDR3 has 16 amino acids. In germline, CDR1 is SGHTA, CDR2 FQGTGA. Trimming cost V 8 bases and J 2 bases, with 21 bases left between them. The CDR3 DNA is TGTGCCAGCCAAATACCACCGTCGACCCAACAAGAGACCCAGTACTTC. Protein: CASQIPPSTQQETQYF. Full variable domain (rest looked up from reference TRBV7-3 and TRBJ2-5): GAGVSQTPSNKVTEKGKYVELRCDPISGHTALYWYRQSLGQGPEFLIYFQGTGAADDSGLPNDRFFAVRPEGSVSTLKIQRTERGDSAVYLCASQIPPSTQQETQYFGPGTRLLVL.

This rearrangement joins TRBV27 to TRBJ2-7; possibly TRBD2 for D (5 bases). V was shortened by 3 bases and J by 2 bases, with 14 bases between the two germline ends. Per germline, CDR1 MNHEY and CDR2 SMNVEV (reference sequence). The CDR3 extends over 15 amino acids. The CDR3 DNA reads TGTGCCAGCAGTTTTGGTTCCGTCGGGGCCTACGAGCAGTACTTC. Its protein is CASSFGSVGAYEQYF.

The chain is built from TRBV15 and TRBJ2-7, with 8 bases that match TRBD1. The CDR3 covers 14 residues. CDR1 is LNHNV and CDR2 is YYDKDF in the germline V gene (reference sequence). The V segment lost 5 bases and the J segment 2 bases; nucleotides outside the gene matches: 5. The CDR3: CATSGGTGAYEQYF. The CDR3 nucleotides read TGTGCCACCAGCGGGGGGACAGGAGCCTACGAGCAGTACTTC.

As to this clone: This sample also contains other DNA sequences that code for the same CDR3. The chain uses TRBV18 and TRBJ2-5; D remains unclear. There are 12 residues in the CDR3. Trimming pared 2 bases from V and 4 bases from J, leaving 5 bases between. Per the germline V gene, CDR1 is KGHSH and CDR2 is LQKENI. The CDR3 region is CASSPVGETQYF. As DNA, the CDR3 is TGTGCCAGCTCACCAGTTGGAGAGACCCAGTACTTC.

This rearrangement joins TRBV28 to TRBJ2-7; no definite D call. V lost 6 bases and J 3 bases, leaving 15 bases between the germline ends. This CDR3 is built from 14 residues. Germline V CDR1 and CDR2: MDHEN, SYDVKM. CDR3 sequence: CASRGTTPSYEQYF. The CDR3 DNA reads TGTGCCAGCAGAGGAACCACCCCCAGCTACGAGCAGTACTTC.

About this clone: The junction differs from germline at one of its ends, possibly a read error. The rearrangement joins TRBV7-6 to TRBJ2-2, with D possibly being TRBD1 or TRBD2 (6 bases each). The CDR3 is 15 amino acids. Germline-derived CDR1 and CDR2 are SGHVS and FNYEAQ. CDR3 loop: CASSSAWGDTRELFF. CDR3 sequence (DNA): TGTGCCAGCAGCTCCGCTTGGGGGGACACCAGGGAGCTGTTTTTT.

This rearrangement joins TRBV18 to TRBJ2-7, with D unclear. This CDR3 region has 15 residues. V was shortened by 0 bases and J by 6 bases, with 15 bases between the two germline ends. Germline CDR1 and CDR2: KGHSH and LQKENI. CDR3 DNA sequence: TGTGCCAGCTCACCACCCGGCGAGAGACTCCTCGAGCAGTACTTC. Translated: CASSPPGERLLEQYF.

The rearrangement links TRBV28 to TRBJ1-5; D is ambiguous. CDR1 MDHEN and CDR2 SYDVKM come from the germline V gene. Between the trimmed V and J ends, which lost 5 bases and 0 bases, there was a span of 8 bases. The CDR3 loop spans 14 amino acids. CDR3 bases: TGTGCCAGCAGTGGACCGAATAGCAATCAGCCCCAGCATTTT. As protein: CASSGPNSNQPQHF.

The rearrangement links TRBV4-1 to TRBJ2-2; D unresolved. Germline loops: CDR1 MGHRA, CDR2 YSYEKL. The CDR3 has 17 residues. The V and J ends lost 2 bases and 4 bases respectively, with 17 bases between them. CDR3 residues: CASSQRVGSGSTGELFF. Written as DNA, the CDR3 is TGCGCCAGCAGCCAAAGGGTCGGTTCCGGCAGCACCGGGGAGCTGTTTTTT.

The CDR3: CASTNPRRDQQETQYF. CDR3 coding DNA: TGTGCCAGCACCAATCCAAGGAGGGACCAACAAGAGACCCAGTACTTC. The chain recombines TRBV2 with TRBJ2-5; TRBD2 might be the D (6 bases). From germline, CDR1 is SNHLY and CDR2 FYNNEI. The CDR3 runs to 16 residues. Trimming took off 7 bases at V and 2 bases at J, with 20 bases between the two ends.